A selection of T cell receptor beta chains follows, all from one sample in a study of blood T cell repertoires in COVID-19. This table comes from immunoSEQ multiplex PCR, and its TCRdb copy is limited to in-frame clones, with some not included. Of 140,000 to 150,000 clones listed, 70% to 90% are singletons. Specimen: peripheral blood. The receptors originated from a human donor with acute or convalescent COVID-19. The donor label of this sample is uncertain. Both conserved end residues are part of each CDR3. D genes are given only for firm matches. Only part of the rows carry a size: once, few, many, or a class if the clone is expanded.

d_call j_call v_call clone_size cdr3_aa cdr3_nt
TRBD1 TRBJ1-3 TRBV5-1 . CASSLMVLGTGSGNTIYF TGCGCCAGCAGCCTAATGGTTCTCGGGACAGGGTCTGGAAACACCATATATTTT
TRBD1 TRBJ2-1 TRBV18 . CASSLGQGTYNEQFF TGTGCCAGCTCACTGGGACAGGGTACCTACAATGAGCAGTTCTTC
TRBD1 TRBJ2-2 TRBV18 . CASSPNDRGWTGELFF TGTGCCAGCTCACCAAATGACAGGGGTTGGACCGGGGAGCTGTTTTTT
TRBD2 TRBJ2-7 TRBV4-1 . CASSPLGTSGGVRYEQYF TGCGCCAGCAGCCCTCTCGGGACTAGCGGGGGGGTGAGGTACGAGCAGTACTTC
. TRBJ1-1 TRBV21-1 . CASSKVGGVGVRNTEAFF TGTGCCAGCAGCAAAGTCGGAGGGGTAGGGGTGAGGAACACTGAAGCTTTCTTT
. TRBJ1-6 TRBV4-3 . CASSQDSQTVLSPLHF TGCGCCAGCAGCCAAGATTCTCAGACAGTCCTTTCACCCCTCCACTTT
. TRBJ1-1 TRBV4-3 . CASSPGGSYREGYFEAFF TGCGCCAGCAGCCCGGGGGGGAGTTACAGGGAGGGGTACTTTGAAGCTTTCTTT
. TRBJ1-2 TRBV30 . CAWSPFEGNYGYTF TGTGCCTGGAGCCCTTTTGAGGGTAACTATGGCTACACCTTC
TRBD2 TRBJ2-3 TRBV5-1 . CASSLAVAGDSTDTQYF TGCGCCAGCAGCTTGGCCGTCGCGGGAGATAGCACAGATACGCAGTATTTT
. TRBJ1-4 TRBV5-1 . CASSPQGTNEKLFF TGCGCCAGCAGCCCACAGGGAACTAATGAAAAACTGTTTTTT
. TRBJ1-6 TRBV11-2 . CASSSQGPDNSPLHF TGTGCCAGCAGTAGTCAGGGGCCTGATAATTCACCCCTCCACTTT
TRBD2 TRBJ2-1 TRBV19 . CASSIGLALGEQFF TGTGCCAGTAGTATCGGACTAGCTTTGGGTGAGCAGTTCTTC
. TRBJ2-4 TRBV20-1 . CSASPGNIQYF TGCAGTGCTAGCCCGGGAAACATTCAGTACTTC
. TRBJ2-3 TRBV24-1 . CATSDSAGSSTDTQYF TGTGCCACCAGTGATTCGGCAGGATCTAGCACAGATACGCAGTATTTT
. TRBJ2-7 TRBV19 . CASSHPTRGEQYF TGTGCCAGTAGTCATCCCACAAGAGGCGAGCAGTACTTC
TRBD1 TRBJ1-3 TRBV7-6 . CASSTWDRGIVGNSGNTIYF TGTGCCAGCAGCACCTGGGACAGGGGGATAGTAGGAAATTCTGGAAACACCATATATTTT
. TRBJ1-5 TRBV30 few CAWRVQGAGRDQPQHF TGTGCCTGGAGGGTGCAGGGAGCGGGTCGAGATCAGCCCCAGCATTTT
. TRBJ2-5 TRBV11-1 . CASSRGQAAETQYF TGTGCCAGCAGCCGGGGACAAGCAGCGGAGACCCAGTACTTC
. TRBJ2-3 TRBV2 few CASRGGFSTDTQYF TGTGCCAGCAGGGGCGGGTTTAGCACAGATACGCAGTATTTT